The 14 T cell receptor beta chains in this list originate from one sample, sequenced in a study of beta chain features in type 1 diabetes. These receptors' antigens are unknown. Of the isolated RNA, all was reverse transcribed, and so the sequenced material was expressed TCRB transcripts. The protocol was immunoSEQ multiplex PCR, while the TCRdb copy is restricted to in-frame clones and leaves out a portion. The sample includes about 700,000 clones, 13% of them seen just once. Study-wide results and limits: When Type 1 diabetes patients were examined, their TCRB CDR3s proved moderately but significantly shorter in all four CD4+ subsets.

What was sequenced was naive CD4+ T cells from blood. These TCRs come from a man aged 18 to 29 with type 1 diabetes.

V gene TRBV27 combines with J gene TRBJ2-5, with D uncertain. Trimming stripped 0 bases from V and 5 bases from J, with 13 bases between. This CDR3 is 15 amino acids long. Per germline, CDR1 MNHEY and CDR2 SMNVEV (reference sequence). The CDR3 nucleotides are TGTGCCAGCAGTTTATCGACGCTCCGAACGGAGACCCAGTACTTC. Translated, it gives CASSLSTLRTETQYF.

The chain links TRBV28 to TRBJ2-7; D might be TRBD1 or TRBD2, each matching 5 bases. This CDR3 is built from 11 residues. Germline values: CDR1 MDHEN, CDR2 SYDVKM. Trimming cost V 10 bases and J 7 bases, with 14 bases left between them. CDR3 in amino acids: CATDKEGEQYF. DNA of the CDR3: TGTGCCACCGACAAAGAGGGGGAGCAGTACTTC.

This chain connects TRBV30 to TRBJ2-3; no clear D. CDR1 GTSNPN and CDR2 SVGIG come from the germline V gene (reference sequence). The CDR3 is 13 amino acids. Trimming removed 5 bases from V and 7 bases from J, with 16 bases in between. The CDR3 loop reads CAWASIVRNTQYF. In DNA form, the CDR3 reads TGTGCCTGGGCTTCTATTGTTCGGAATACGCAGTATTTT.

Only a few counts were recorded for this clone. V usage is TRBV5-1 and J usage is TRBJ2-7; 8 bases line up with TRBD1. This CDR3 comprises 14 residues. Looked up from germline, CDR1 is SGHRS and CDR2 is YFSETQ. Losses at the gene ends were 2 bases for V and 6 bases for J; bases not matched to a gene: 7. CDR3 nucleotides: TGCGCCAGCAGCTTAGGACAGGGCGCGGTCGAGCAGTACTTC. Its translation: CASSLGQGAVEQYF. Full variable domain (missing parts from reference TRBV5-1 and TRBJ2-7): KAGVTQTPRYLIKTRGQQVTLSCSPISGHRSVSWYQQTPGQGLQFLFEYFSETQRNKGNFPGRFSGRQFSNSRSEMNVSTLELGDSALYLCASSLGQGAVEQYFGPGTRLTVT.

The chain carries TRBV19 and TRBJ2-2; D ambiguous. CDR1 and CDR2 from the germline V gene are LNHDA and SQIVND (reference sequence). V gave up 1 base and J gave up 1 base, with 7 bases separating them. There are 15 residues in the CDR3. CDR3 sequence reads: CASSIGYGNTGELFF. The CDR3, as DNA: TGTGCCAGTAGTATAGGATACGGGAACACCGGGGAGCTGTTTTTT. Drawing the rest from reference TRBV19 and TRBJ2-2, the complete variable domain is DGGITQSPKYLFRKEGQNVTLSCEQNLNHDAMYWYRQDPGQGLRLIYYSQIVNDFQKGDIAEGYSVSREKKESFPLTVTSAQKNPTAFYLCASSIGYGNTGELFFGEGSRLTVL.

This chain links TRBV5-1 with TRBJ2-6; D not certain. Trimming removed 1 base from V and 0 bases from J, with 5 bases in between. Germline V lookup: CDR1 SGHRS, CDR2 YFSETQ. This CDR3 is built from 15 residues. In DNA, the CDR3 is TGCGCCAGCAGCTTGATCGGCTCTGGGGCCAACGTCCTGACTTTC. Residues: CASSLIGSGANVLTF.

This clone has a handful of counts. The chain has TRBV18 and TRBJ2-7; no definite D call. CDR1 is KGHSH, CDR2 LQKENI, per germline. V was shortened by 4 bases and J by 4 bases, with 14 bases between the two germline ends. There are 14 residues in the CDR3. The CDR3 nucleotides read TGTGCCAGCTCACTCCCGGGTCGAGAGTACGAGCAGTACTTC. Residues: CASSLPGREYEQYF.

The chain joins TRBV7-2 to TRBJ2-2; 7 bases map to TRBD1. Germline V gene data show CDR1 as SGHTA and CDR2 as FQGNSA. V was clipped by 3 bases and J by 2 bases; unmatched bases: 3. CDR3 length: 15 residues. CDR3 amino acids: CASSFNRGNTGELFF. CDR3 DNA sequence: TGTGCCAGCAGCTTCAACAGGGGAAACACCGGGGAGCTGTTTTTT.

This chain links TRBV5-1 with TRBJ2-1; 7 nucleotides agree with TRBD1. CDR1 is SGHRS, CDR2 YFSETQ, per germline. The CDR3 extends over 13 amino acids. Trimming took 4 bases from V and 7 from J; bases not matched to a gene: 5. CDR3 residues: CASSLVQGNEQFF. CDR3 bases: TGCGCCAGCAGCCTCGTACAGGGGAATGAGCAGTTCTTC.

This clone was detected a few times. The rearrangement joins TRBV30 to TRBJ1-4; D not certain. Germline lookup yields CDR1 GTSNPN and CDR2 SVGIG (reference sequence). The CDR3 has 13 residues. Here the CDR3 DNA reads TGTGCAGCACTGGGCCCAGATAATGAAAAACTGTTTTTT. It yields the protein CAALGPDNEKLFF.

The rearrangement uses TRBV2 and TRBJ2-4, with 10 bases that match TRBD1. The CDR3 is 14 amino acids. Germline values: CDR1 SNHLY, CDR2 FYNNEI. V lost 3 bases, J lost 6 bases, and 2 bases stayed unmatched. The CDR3, as DNA: TGTGCCAGCAGTGATGGGGACAGGGGAAACATTCAGTACTTC. Amino acids: CASSDGDRGNIQYF.

This rearrangement joins TRBV7-9 to TRBJ1-2, with D possibly being TRBD1 (5 bases). The CDR3 is 13 amino acids. V was cut by 3 bases and J by 2 bases, with 7 bases left in between. Germline lookup yields CDR1 SEHNR and CDR2 FQNEAQ (reference sequence). The CDR3 sequence: CASSLRGNYGYTF. The DNA for the CDR3 is TGTGCCAGCAGCTTGAGGGGCAACTATGGCTACACCTTC.

This clone was recorded a few times. This chain connects TRBV15 to TRBJ1-3; D is ambiguous. Trimming left V 8 bases short and J 4 bases short, with 6 bases between. The CDR3 is 11 residues long. Germline V gene data show CDR1 as LNHNV and CDR2 as YYDKDF (reference sequence). DNA for the CDR3: TGTGCCACCTGGGCCGGAAACACCATATATTTT. The encoded protein is CATWAGNTIYF.

V gene TRBV28 combines with J gene TRBJ2-1; 8 nucleotides match TRBD2. J gave up 0 bases and V 4 bases, and 2 bases lay outside the gene matches. This CDR3 is built from 15 residues. Germline loops: CDR1 MDHEN, CDR2 SYDVKM. CDR3 residues: CASSWSGGSYNEQFF. CDR3 nucleotide sequence: TGTGCCAGCAGTTGGAGCGGGGGCTCCTACAATGAGCAGTTCTTC.